The rows below give T cell receptor beta chains drawn from one sample of a study of a mutant IDH1 vaccine in newly diagnosed glioma. Sequencing used immunoSEQ multiplex PCR; TCRdb keeps in-frame clones, though not all of them. The profile shows about 56,000 clones, roughly nine tenths of them singletons. These TCRs' antigens remain unknown. The material was PBMCs, obtained from a glioma patient whose treatment included an IDH1 peptide vaccine. The source is a man aged 35 to 55 with glioma. Each CDR3 is given with its conserved first and last residue. Each record gives: J gene, CDR3 length, clone size, V gene, D gene, CDR3 DNA, CDR3 protein. A D gene is named only where the DNA matches it firmly. Clone size is not always given. Where it is, it says once, few, many or a class for expanded clones.

>TRBJ1-5|15|NA|TRBV6-6|TRBD1
TGTGCCAGCAGTTACTCAGCCAGGGGGCATCAGCCCCAGCATTTT
CASSYSARGHQPQHF
>TRBJ2-7|13|once|TRBV5-4|NA
TGTGCCAGCCTCCGGGACGCGACCTACGAGCAGTACTTC
CASLRDATYEQYF
>TRBJ1-1|10|once|TRBV6-6|NA
TGTGCCAGCAGGTCGTGGGGGGCTTTCTTT
CASRSWGAFF
>TRBJ1-5|15|NA|TRBV19|NA
TGTGCCAGTAGTATAAGGAGAGGGAGCAATCAGCCCCAGCATTTT
CASSIRRGSNQPQHF
>TRBJ1-3|13|NA|TRBV9|NA
TGTGCCAGCAGTGATCAGCCTTCAGACACCATATATTTT
CASSDQPSDTIYF
>TRBJ1-2|12|NA|TRBV10-3|TRBD1
TGTGCCATCGGCAGGGGGATGGGAGGCTACACCTTC
CAIGRGMGGYTF
>TRBJ1-2|16|medium-sized|TRBV14|TRBD1
TGTGCCAGCAGCCAAGATCGTGGACAGGGATTTTGGGGCTACACCTTC
CASSQDRGQGFWGYTF
>TRBJ2-7|15|NA|TRBV5-4|TRBD1
TGTGCCAGCAGTATGATGGGACAGATAGCCTACGAGCAGTACTTC
CASSMMGQIAYEQYF
>TRBJ1-1|14|NA|TRBV11-2|TRBD1
TGTGCCAGCAGCTCCCAGGGGGTCAACACTGAAGCTTTCTTT
CASSSQGVNTEAFF
>TRBJ2-3|12|once|TRBV4-2|NA
TGTGCCAGCAGCCAAGATAAAGATACGCAGTATTTT
CASSQDKDTQYF
>TRBJ2-5|14|once|TRBV11-2|NA
TGTGCCAGTACCCCGGGGACAAGCCAAGAGACCCAGTACTTC
CASTPGTSQETQYF
>TRBJ2-7|14|once|TRBV10-3|TRBD2
TGTGCCATCAGATGGAGTAGCGGGAGGTCCGGGGAGTACTTC
CAIRWSSGRSGEYF
>TRBJ1-1|13|NA|TRBV19|NA
TGTGCCAGTAGTTTTCGGGGTATCATGGGGGCTTTCTTT
CASSFRGIMGAFF
>TRBJ2-7|17|NA|TRBV4-3|TRBD2
TGCGCCAGCAGCCAAGACGGCCCAGCGGGATATCGGGTCGAGCAGTACTTC
CASSQDGPAGYRVEQYF
>TRBJ2-7|14|once|TRBV21-1|NA
TGTGCCAGCAGCGAGGGACTAAAGTTTGTCGAGCAGTACTTC
CASSEGLKFVEQYF
>TRBJ1-1|15|NA|TRBV14|TRBD1
TGTGCCAGCAACAGACAGGGGAGGATGAACACTGAAGCTTTCTTT
CASNRQGRMNTEAFF
>TRBJ2-3|13|NA|TRBV25-1|NA
TGTGCCAGCACCCCCCCCGGGGCAGATACGCAGTATTTT
CASTPPGADTQYF
>TRBJ1-5|15|NA|TRBV6-5|NA
TGTGCCAGCAGCCAGGGAAGATATAGCAATCAGCCCCAGCATTTT
CASSQGRYSNQPQHF
>TRBJ2-1|16|NA|TRBV7-2|TRBD2
TGTGCCAGCAGCTTCGGAGGGACTAGGAGGGTGGTTGAGCAGTTCTTC
CASSFGGTRRVVEQFF
>TRBJ2-7|18|once|TRBV4-3|TRBD1
TGCGCCAGCAGCCAAGATCTTCCAGGGGGCGCGCCAGGGGTCGAGCAGTACTTC
CASSQDLPGGAPGVEQYF
>TRBJ1-2|15|NA|TRBV4-1|NA
TGCGCCAGCAGCCCCGGGGACCTCGGCAACTATGGCTACACCTTC
CASSPGDLGNYGYTF
>TRBJ2-7|16|once|TRBV7-8|TRBD2
TGTGCCAGCAGCCTGGGGGCCCCGCGGGGGGCGGACGAGCAGTACTTC
CASSLGAPRGADEQYF
>TRBJ1-3|15|NA|TRBV4-3|NA
TGCGCCAGCAGCCAAGACGGACACTCTGGAAACACCATATATTTT
CASSQDGHSGNTIYF
>TRBJ2-5|13|NA|TRBV5-6|NA
TGTGCCAGCAGCTTGTACAGACAAGAGACCCAGTACTTC
CASSLYRQETQYF
>TRBJ2-7|14|NA|TRBV7-2|TRBD1
TGTGCCAGTACTACAGGGGGAAGCTCCTACGAGCAGTACTTC
CASTTGGSSYEQYF
>TRBJ2-4|9|NA|TRBV7-9|NA
TGTGCCAGCAGCCCCCGGGCGCTCTTC
CASSPRALF
>TRBJ1-3|14|once|TRBV4-1|NA
TGCGCCAGCAGCCAAGAACCCGGGTCCGACACCATATATTTT
CASSQEPGSDTIYF
>TRBJ2-7|15|once|TRBV5-1|NA
TGCGCCAGCAGCTTGGTTGGGAGCACCGGGTACGAGCAGTACTTC
CASSLVGSTGYEQYF
>TRBJ1-5|13|NA|TRBV19|NA
TGTGCCAGTAGTATACCACGGGACCAGCCCCAGCATTTT
CASSIPRDQPQHF
>TRBJ2-2|12|NA|TRBV4-3|NA
TGCGCCAGCAGCTGGGTTACCGGGGAGCTGTTTTTT
CASSWVTGELFF
>TRBJ2-3|14|few|TRBV2|TRBD2
TGTGCCAGCACCCCGGGGGGAGTAAGAGATACGCAGTATTTT
CASTPGGVRDTQYF
>TRBJ1-1|13|NA|TRBV5-6|TRBD1
TGTGCCAGCAGCTTGGGACAGGGGTCGAGGGTAGACTTT
CASSLGQGSRVDF
>TRBJ2-7|11|few|TRBV7-2|NA
TGTGCCAGCAGCTTATACTACGAGCAGTACTTC
CASSLYYEQYF
>TRBJ2-1|14|NA|TRBV7-8|NA
TGTGCCAGCAGCTTACGGGAGCTGGGGAATGAGCAGTTCTTC
CASSLRELGNEQFF
>TRBJ2-5|12|NA|TRBV7-4|NA
TGTGCCAGAGGACTGTCTCAAGAGACCCAGTACTTC
CARGLSQETQYF
>TRBJ1-3|15|NA|TRBV7-8|NA
TGTGCCAGCAGCTTAGCACGCGGGACTGGAAACACCATATATTTT
CASSLARGTGNTIYF
>TRBJ2-7|13|NA|TRBV18|NA
TGTGCCAGCTCACCCGGTGATATATACGAGCAGTACTTC
CASSPGDIYEQYF
>TRBJ2-6|17|few|TRBV4-3|NA
TGCGCCAGCAGCCAAGATTACGGCTTCTCTGGGGCCAACGTCCTGACTTTC
CASSQDYGFSGANVLTF
>TRBJ2-3|15|NA|TRBV6-5|NA
TGTGCCAGCGCTCCAAGGAGGCGAGGCACAGATACGCAGTATTTT
CASAPRRRGTDTQYF
>TRBJ2-7|15|once|TRBV6-5|NA
TGTGCCAGCAGTTACTCGCGGCCCCGTTCCTACGAGCAGTACTTC
CASSYSRPRSYEQYF
>TRBJ2-1|15|NA|TRBV7-3|TRBD1
TGTGCCAGCAGCCCTAGAGGACAGGGGTACAATGAGCAGTTCTTC
CASSPRGQGYNEQFF
>TRBJ1-3|13|NA|TRBV29-1|TRBD1
TGCAGCGTTGAAACAGGGGGCCGGAACACCATATATTTT
CSVETGGRNTIYF
>TRBJ1-3|15|NA|TRBV5-1|TRBD1
TGCGCCAGCAGCTTGGCGGGGACAGAAGGAAACACCATATATTTT
CASSLAGTEGNTIYF
>TRBJ2-3|15|NA|TRBV5-1|TRBD1
TGCGCCAGCAGCGGGTCCCGGACAGGGACAGATACGCAGTATTTT
CASSGSRTGTDTQYF
>TRBJ2-3|20|NA|TRBV19|TRBD2
TGTGCCAGTAGTATAAGCCTACCCGGTGCGGGAGGGCGGATTAAGGATACGCAGTATTTT
CASSISLPGAGGRIKDTQYF
>TRBJ2-3|13|NA|TRBV6-5|NA
TGTGCCAGCAGTTCGGGGGTGGCAGATACGCAGTATTTT
CASSSGVADTQYF
>TRBJ1-5|15|NA|TRBV7-2|NA
TGTGCCAGCAGCTTAACCTCCGGGAGCATTCAGCCCCAGCATTTT
CASSLTSGSIQPQHF
>TRBJ1-5|13|NA|TRBV27|NA
TGTGCCAGCAGCGGAAATAGCAATCAGCCCCAGCATTTT
CASSGNSNQPQHF
>TRBJ2-3|13|NA|TRBV9|NA
TGTGCCAGCAGCGGTATAGCCACAGATACGCAGTATTTT
CASSGIATDTQYF
>TRBJ2-2|16|NA|TRBV18|NA
TGTGCCACCTACTCGGGGGAATCCGCGAACACCGGGGAGCTGTTTTTT
CATYSGESANTGELFF
>TRBJ1-1|15|NA|TRBV11-2|NA
TGTGCCAGCAGCTTAGTGCCAGCAGGGAACACTGAAGCTTTCTTT
CASSLVPAGNTEAFF
>TRBJ2-7|13|NA|TRBV6-5|NA
TGTGCCAGCAGTTACTCCTGGGGGTACGAGCAGTACTTC
CASSYSWGYEQYF
>TRBJ1-3|15|NA|TRBV7-8|NA
TGTGCCAGCAGCCCCCGACCCAGCAGGGGAAACACCATATATTTT
CASSPRPSRGNTIYF
>TRBJ2-5|14|NA|TRBV5-4|TRBD2
TGTGCCAGCAGCTCGGGACTAGCCCAAGAGACCCAGTACTTC
CASSSGLAQETQYF